These 28 T cell receptor beta chains were all obtained from the same sample, sequenced in a study of blood T cell repertoires in COVID-19. Sequencing was performed with immunoSEQ multiplex PCR; in TCRdb, only in-frame clones are kept and a portion is missing. The table includes approximately 66,000 clones, over 75% detected once. The source material was peripheral blood. The receptors come from a man in his fifties or sixties with acute or convalescent COVID-19.

The chain has TRBV19 and TRBJ1-2; D is ambiguous. Looked up from germline, CDR1 is LNHDA and CDR2 is SQIVND (reference sequence). Trimming shortened V by 5 bases and J by 4 bases, and 17 bases separated the two germline ends. This CDR3 is 15 amino acids long. The CDR3 sequence: CASSSTPDSSYGYTF. The DNA for the CDR3 is TGTGCCAGTAGTTCAACACCCGACTCGAGCTATGGCTACACCTTC.

The rearrangement links TRBV11-2 to TRBJ1-1, with 10 bases that match TRBD1. Germline CDR1 and CDR2: SGHAT and FQNNGV. The junction had 8 bases not matched to a gene; V was cut back by 5 bases and J by 5 bases. The CDR3 is 15 amino acids. CDR3 DNA: TGTGCCAGCAGCCTCGGACAGGGGGGAAATACTGAAGCTTTCTTT. Translation: CASSLGQGGNTEAFF.

This clone has a handful of counts. This chain connects TRBV24-1 to TRBJ1-1, with 7 bases that match TRBD1. The CDR3 totals 16 residues. J lost 1 base, V lost 8 bases, and 12 bases had no gene match. Germline CDR1 reads KGHDR; CDR2 reads SFDVKD. The CDR3 DNA is TGTGCCACCAAGACAACGCCGGGACAGAGGAACACTGAAGCTTTCTTT. Translating gives CATKTTPGQRNTEAFF.

The chain carries TRBV11-2 and TRBJ1-1; D is perhaps TRBD1 (6 bases). Germline CDR1 reads SGHAT; CDR2 reads FQNNGV. Trimming pared 0 bases from V and 4 bases from J, leaving 12 bases between. This CDR3 region has 15 residues. The CDR3 region is CASSLDRGAGTEAFF. The CDR3 bases are TGTGCCAGCAGCTTAGATCGGGGGGCTGGCACTGAAGCTTTCTTT. Using reference TRBV11-2 and TRBJ1-1 for the parts outside the CDR3, the full variable domain is EAGVAQSPRYKIIEKRQSVAFWCNPISGHATLYWYQQILGQGPKLLIQFQNNGVVDDSQLPKDRFSAERLKGVDSTLKIQPAKLEDSAVYLCASSLDRGAGTEAFFGQGTRLTVV.

The chain is built from TRBV5-6 and TRBJ1-1; a weak D match, TRBD1 (6 bases). The CDR3 has 13 amino acids. The V gene lost 8 bases and the J gene lost 0 bases, with 11 bases spanning the gap. The germline CDR1 and CDR2 sequences are SGHDT and YYEEEE. Written as DNA, the CDR3 is TGTGCCAGTATGGACAGTATGAACACTGAAGCTTTCTTT. Its translation: CASMDSMNTEAFF. The entire variable domain, with the rest obtained from reference TRBV5-6 and TRBJ1-1, is as follows: DAGVTQSPTHLIKTRGQQVTLRCSPKSGHDTVSWYQQALGQGPQFIFQYYEEEERQRGNFPDRFSGHQFPNYSSELNVNALLLGDSALYLCASMDSMNTEAFFGQGTRLTVV.

The chain is built from TRBV2 and TRBJ2-3; 7 positions agree with TRBD2. The CDR3 runs 14 residues. Germline trimming cut 7 bases from V and 1 base from J; bases unmatched to any gene: 5. Per germline, CDR1 SNHLY and CDR2 FYNNEI. CDR3 coding DNA: TGTGCCAGCAAGACGGCGGGGGGCACAGATACGCAGTATTTT. Translated: CASKTAGGTDTQYF.

This chain uses TRBV30 with TRBJ1-3; no definite D call. Between the trimmed V and J ends, which lost 2 bases and 0 bases, there was a span of 11 bases. Germline V CDR1 and CDR2: GTSNPN, SVGIG (reference sequence). The CDR3 contains 15 residues. The chain's CDR3 is CAWSTVAYSGNTIYF. CDR3 DNA: TGTGCCTGGAGTACAGTTGCCTACTCTGGAAACACCATATATTTT.

The V and J genes are TRBV2 and TRBJ2-3; maybe TRBD2 (5 bases). Trimming cost V 11 bases and J 1 base, with 13 bases left between them. Germline-derived CDR1 and CDR2 are SNHLY and FYNNEI. The CDR3 has 13 residues. CDR3 DNA sequence: TGTGCCGGAGGATTTTACGGCACAGATACGCAGTATTTT. Amino acids: CAGGFYGTDTQYF. Complete variable domain (other parts from reference TRBV2 and TRBJ2-3): EPEVTQTPSHQVTQMGQEVILRCVPISNHLYFYWYRQILGQKVEFLVSFYNNEISEKSEIFDDQFSVERPDGSNFTLKIRSTKLEDSAMYFCAGGFYGTDTQYFGPGTRLTVL.

The chain carries TRBV5-6 and TRBJ1-2; tentative D call: TRBD1 (5 bases). Germline-derived CDR1 and CDR2 are SGHDT and YYEEEE. V lost 0 bases to trimming and J lost 7 bases, with 13 bases between them. The CDR3 runs 14 residues. This CDR3 reads CASSLDPGMGGYTF. The CDR3 DNA follows: TGTGCCAGCAGCTTGGATCCAGGGATGGGTGGCTACACCTTC.

The gene calls are TRBV5-8 and TRBJ1-2; tentative D call: TRBD1 (5 bases). The ends were cut back, 1 base at V and 8 bases at J, with 24 bases in the middle. This CDR3 is 17 amino acids long. Germline-derived CDR1 and CDR2 are SGHTS and YDEGEE. The CDR3 DNA follows: TGTGCCAGCAGCTTGTTGGTTGAGGTCTCAACAGGCAGGGGCTACACCTTC. Residues: CASSLLVEVSTGRGYTF.

This rearrangement joins TRBV25-1 to TRBJ1-1; D call uncertain. CDR1 is MGHDK and CDR2 is SYGVNS in the germline V gene. The CDR3 has 13 amino acids. The V end lost 6 bases, the J end lost 1 base, and 9 bases lay between the germline ends. The CDR3 nucleotides read TGTGCCAGCAGAGGAACAGAGAACACTGAAGCTTTCTTT. Encoded protein: CASRGTENTEAFF.

This chain joins TRBV19 and TRBJ1-1, with 7 bases identical to TRBD1. The CDR3 spans 19 residues. Per germline, CDR1 LNHDA and CDR2 SQIVND (reference sequence). The V gene end was trimmed by 1 base and the J gene end by 1 base; junction bases not matched to a gene: 15. The CDR3 protein is CASSIVPKTSDRPNTEAFF. The CDR3 DNA sequence: TGTGCCAGTAGTATAGTCCCAAAAACCTCGGACAGGCCGAACACTGAAGCTTTCTTT.

On this clone: The junction shows a germline mismatch at one end, possibly a read error. The rearrangement links TRBV27 to TRBJ1-1, with TRBD1 identical over 7 bases. The CDR3 totals 17 residues. Germline V lookup: CDR1 MNHEY, CDR2 SMNVEV (reference sequence). The CDR3 DNA sequence: TGTGCCAGCAGTCCTATCCCCGTGACAGGGATTGTTACTGAAGCTTTCTTC. Its translation: CASSPIPVTGIVTEAFF.

The chain employs TRBV2 and TRBJ1-1; D possibly corresponds to TRBD1 (6 bases). From germline, CDR1 is SNHLY and CDR2 FYNNEI. The germline V and J ends were trimmed by 3 bases and 0 bases, with 8 bases remaining between them. The CDR3 totals 14 residues. The CDR3, as DNA: TGTGCCAGCAGTGATGGACAGATGAACACTGAAGCTTTCTTT. It yields the protein CASSDGQMNTEAFF.

Only one count was recorded for this clone. The rearrangement uses TRBV10-3 and TRBJ1-2; 12 bases are shared with TRBD1. The V segment lost 0 bases and the J segment 9 bases; nucleotides outside the gene matches: 2. The germline V gene has CDR1 ENHRY and CDR2 SYGVKD. CDR3 size: 14 residues. CDR3 nucleotides: TGTGCCATCAGTGAGTCGGGACAGGGGGCACGCTACACCTTC. Protein: CAISESGQGARYTF.

The chain has TRBV14 and TRBJ2-1, with a weak D call TRBD2 (6 bases). There are 13 residues in the CDR3. Trimming shortened V by 4 bases and J by 9 bases, and 13 bases separated the two germline ends. CDR1 is SGHDN and CDR2 is FVKESK in the germline V gene. The CDR3 coding sequence is TGTGCCAGCAGCCTCTCGGAGGGTTCTGAGCAGTTCTTC. Protein sequence: CASSLSEGSEQFF.

The V gene is TRBV25-1, the J gene TRBJ1-3, with 9 bases aligning to TRBD1. The trim removed 1 base at V and 2 bases at J, leaving 0 bases unmatched. The germline V gene encodes CDR1 MGHDK and CDR2 SYGVNS. CDR3 length: 15 amino acids. The CDR3 sequence: CASSEWTGAGNTIYF. CDR3 DNA: TGTGCCAGCAGTGAATGGACAGGGGCTGGAAACACCATATATTTT.

The chain employs TRBV30 and TRBJ1-1, with D unclear. The CDR3 is made up of 12 amino acids. The germline V gene encodes CDR1 GTSNPN and CDR2 SVGIG (reference sequence). Trimming removed 4 bases from V and 7 bases from J, with 13 bases in between. CDR3 sequence reads: CAWNRAGSEAFF. In DNA form, the CDR3 reads TGTGCCTGGAACCGGGCCGGGAGTGAAGCTTTCTTT.

The chain employs TRBV5-5 and TRBJ2-7, with 7 bases identical to TRBD1. The J segment lost 5 bases and the V segment lost 4 bases, leaving 9 bases of the junction unmatched. Germline V gives CDR1 SGHKS, CDR2 YYEKEE (reference sequence). This CDR3 region has 14 residues. In nucleotides, the CDR3 is TGTGCCAGCAGCCCAGGGGGAGTGTCGGACGAGCAGTACTTC. This encodes CASSPGGVSDEQYF.

The rearrangement joins TRBV11-2 to TRBJ2-7; D uncertain. Germline V lookup: CDR1 SGHAT, CDR2 FQNNGV. There are 13 residues in the CDR3. Trimming left V 5 bases short and J 3 bases short, with 11 bases between. CDR3: CASSAGSLYEQYF. The CDR3 coding sequence is TGTGCCAGCAGCGCAGGTTCCCTCTACGAGCAGTACTTC. Based on the CDR3 plus reference TRBV11-2 and TRBJ2-7, the full variable domain is EAGVAQSPRYKIIEKRQSVAFWCNPISGHATLYWYQQILGQGPKLLIQFQNNGVVDDSQLPKDRFSAERLKGVDSTLKIQPAKLEDSAVYLCASSAGSLYEQYFGPGTRLTVT.

This chain uses TRBV6-5 with TRBJ1-4; D is undetermined. Germline lookup yields CDR1 MNHEY and CDR2 SVGAGI. V lost 6 bases, J lost 3 bases, and 14 bases lay in between. This CDR3 is built from 15 residues. The CDR3: CASSLRLEANEKLFF. As DNA, the CDR3 is TGTGCCAGCAGCCTCCGACTCGAAGCTAATGAAAAACTGTTTTTT.

The chain's CDR3 is CASSLDRRLAGARYQETQYF. The DNA for the CDR3 is TGTGCCAGCAGCTTAGATCGGAGACTAGCGGGGGCCCGGTACCAAGAGACCCAGTACTTC. This rearrangement joins TRBV11-2 to TRBJ2-5; 12 positions match TRBD2. There are 20 residues in the CDR3. After removal of 0 bases from V and 0 bases from J, the junction contained 11 bases not matched to a gene. From germline, CDR1 is SGHAT and CDR2 FQNNGV.

V and J are TRBV9 and TRBJ1-3; D not certain. V was clipped by 5 bases and J by 4 bases, with 10 bases between them. The CDR3 is 13 amino acids. The germline gives CDR1 SGDLS, CDR2 YYNGEE. CDR3 region: CASRPGSGNTIYF. The CDR3 DNA sequence: TGTGCCAGCAGACCCGGGTCGGGAAACACCATATATTTT. The full variable domain, completed using reference TRBV9 and TRBJ1-3, is DSGVTQTPKHLITATGQRVTLRCSPRSGDLSVYWYQQSLDQGLQFLIQYYNGEERAKGNILERFSAQQFPDLHSELNLSSLELGDSALYFCASRPGSGNTIYFGEGSWLTVV.

V gene TRBV4-1 combines with J gene TRBJ1-3; D is perhaps TRBD1 (5 bases). The CDR3 contains 15 residues. Trimming took off 2 bases at V and 2 bases at J, with 10 bases between the two ends. Germline CDR1 is MGHRA and CDR2 is YSYEKL. As DNA, the CDR3 is TGCGCCAGCAGCCAAATCTCCAGGGCTGGAAACACCATATATTTT. Protein: CASSQISRAGNTIYF.

The J gene is TRBJ1-1, the V gene TRBV21-1; the table gives TRBD1 as D, unverified against the DNA. TRBV21-1 is given as a pseudogene. The CDR3 length is 14 residues. CDR3 bases: TGTGCCAGCAGAGAGAGGGACAGAAACACTGAAGCTTTCTTT. Its protein is CASRERDRNTEAFF.

The chain uses TRBV6-5 and TRBJ1-5; TRBD1 matches 8 bases. Germline-derived CDR1 and CDR2 are MNHEY and SVGAGI. After removal of 7 bases from V and 0 bases from J, the junction contained 5 bases not matched to a gene. The CDR3 sequence is 15 residues long. CDR3 bases: TGTGCCAGCAAACTTACAGGGGGTAGCAATCAGCCCCAGCATTTT. This sequence encodes CASKLTGGSNQPQHF.

V gene TRBV6-2 or TRBV6-3 combines with J gene TRBJ2-1; TRBD2 agrees at 12 bases. After removal of 2 bases from V and 4 bases from J, the junction contained 0 bases not matched to a gene. Germline V gene lookup returns CDR1 MNHEY and CDR2 SVGEGT. The CDR3 is 15 amino acids. CDR3 in DNA: TGTGCCAGCAGTTACGGACTAGCGGGGTACAATGAGCAGTTCTTC. It codes for CASSYGLAGYNEQFF.

CDR3 DNA: TGTGCCAGATCTAGCGGGGGAGCTACCGGGGAGCTGTTTTTT. This gives the protein CARSSGGATGELFF. J is TRBJ2-2 and V is TRBV21-1; the DNA was not used to check the table's D call, TRBD2. TRBV21-1 is a listed pseudogene. This CDR3 is built from 14 residues.